This T cell receptor beta chain is drawn from a study of T cells in Graves' hyperthyroidism and ophthalmopathy. This clonotype was observed a few times. Amplified TCR beta CDR3 regions came from RNA transcripts. In the first-round RT-PCR of the TCR CDR3, the HTBI primer set was used. TCRdb reanalysed the multiplex PCR reads using MiXCR and keeps one entry per CDR3 protein. The sample records around 580,000 distinct CDR3 sequences, over 15% being singletons. The sequence was obtained from a woman between 18 and 30 years old with Graves' hyperthyroidism. The sequencing sample was made of blood.

For the CDR3, the DNA is TGTGCCAGCAGTTACTCGTGGGACTACTTCTTC. Translating it yields CASSYSWDYFF. V gene TRBV6-2 or TRBV6-3 combines with J gene TRBJ2-1, with 7 positions matching TRBD2. The CDR3 spans 11 residues. The germline CDR1 and CDR2 sequences are MNHEY and SVGEGT. Trimming removed 0 bases from V and 16 bases from J; junction bases left unmatched: 3.